This T cell receptor (beta chain) was captured by sequencing in a study of T-cell memory formation after mild COVID-19. V was trimmed by 0 bases and J by 5 bases, leaving 13 bases between them. The CDR3 has 15 residues. CDR1 and CDR2 from the germline V gene are LGHDT and YNNKEL (reference sequence). TCRdb ran MiXCR on the 5' RACE reads and lists one entry per CDR3 protein. The data contain over 500,000 distinct CDR3 sequences, 15% to 20% of them singletons. This clonotype was counted between two and nine times. The sample comprised PBMCs or a T cell subset sorted from them (not recorded which). This sequence originates from an adult woman who had mild COVID-19 (a few samples of this study predate the infection). Cell type and time point are not known. The genes are TRBV3-1 and TRBJ1-2; D is possibly TRBD1 (5 bases). CDR3 region: CASSQDSGAGYGYTF. The CDR3 DNA follows: TGTGCCAGCAGCCAAGATAGCGGGGCCGGGTATGGCTACACCTTC.